This T cell receptor (beta chain) was found in a study of blood T cell repertoires in COVID-19. Across the study: Specimens from acute and convalescent COVID-19 originated in the United States, Italy and Spain. In each case, the material was cDNA or gDNA derived from T cells, B-cell-depleted T cells, or PBMCs.

CDR3 length: 16 amino acids. The V segment lost 3 bases and the J segment 4 bases; nucleotides outside the gene matches: 4. From germline, CDR1 is MDHEN and CDR2 SYDVKM. As handled by the study authors: Nucleated cell counts were estimated from reference gene primer amplification. Here immunoSEQ multiplex PCR was the method, and the copy in TCRdb shows in-frame clones only, minus some. The V and J calls and the clone size are those of that table, but D and trimming were determined from the DNA. The sample holds more than 95,000 clones, 70% to 90% seen once. By proportion, this clone is medium-sized. The clonotype was recovered from a man aged 50 to 59 in a cohort sampled during active COVID-19. The chain links TRBV28 to TRBJ2-2; 11 nucleotides match TRBD2. The specimen sequenced was peripheral blood. This CDR3 is CASSFFLAGGTGELFF. The CDR3 nucleotides read TGTGCCAGCAGTTTCTTTCTAGCGGGGGGCACCGGGGAGCTGTTTTTT.